This TCR beta chain was identified in a study of Ad26.COV2.S vaccination and SARS-CoV-2 variants (dated by TCRdb to 2020 to 2022). Regarding the complete study: Vaccine-arm donors were drawn from COV1001, a multicentre, randomized, double-blind, placebo-controlled phase I-IIa trial of Ad26.COV2.S in healthy adults. Ad26.COV2.S was administered intramuscularly at a dose of 5x10^10 or 1x10^11 viral particles, either as one shot or as two shots given 56 days apart. The specificity and breadth of SARS-CoV-2-reactive T cell receptors after Ad26.COV2.S vaccination were assessed by TCRbeta repertoire sequencing. A total of approximately 30 samples were included in the TCR-sequenced set, comprising around 19 Ad26.COV2.S vaccine recipients, 5 placebo recipients and 8 SARS-CoV-2 convalescent individuals. Trial participants were randomized into five groups of five, in which low-dose or high-dose Ad26.COV2.S was given once or twice, or placebo was given on both occasions. Throughout the experiments and outcome assessment, investigators stayed blinded to trial group allocation. Study-level results and caveats: Higher spike-specific TCR breadth was observed in Ad26.COV2.S recipients than in placebo recipients (P = 0.0014). After vaccination, spike-specific CD8+ and CD4+ T cell responses were reported to show substantial breadth. Vaccine and placebo recipients had comparable non-spike TCR breadth, which fits with the vaccine containing only spike. The study was not powered to compare responses between vaccine doses or regimens. The authors noted that total T cell responses may have been underestimated by the TCR breadth and depth analyses.

The immunoSEQ Assay was the method used to sequence TCRbeta CDR3 regions. After extraction, genomic DNA underwent amplification by bias-controlled multiplex PCR, followed by high-throughput sequencing. The paper's data handling went like this. To quantify the absolute abundance of each unique TCRbeta CDR3 region, sequences were collapsed and filtered. T cell fraction was estimated by normalization of TCRbeta template counts to usable DNA, with usable DNA being measured through amplification of reference genes present in all nucleated cells. Repertoire TCRs were annotated as SARS-CoV-2-specific by exact matching of V gene, CDR3 amino acid sequence and J gene to a known reactive TCR set. The reference SARS-CoV-2 TCR set came from MIRA and was filtered for enrichment in COVID-19-positive ImmuneCODE repertoires, removing public or cross-reactive TCRs. Using the MIRA antigens, annotated TCRs were further analysed by specific ORF or by position within an ORF. Depth was the summed frequency of annotated unique rearrangements, while breadth was defined as annotated unique rearrangements over total unique productive rearrangements. Two-sided Wilcoxon rank-sum tests were used to compare TCR breadth between groups. Not all clones reach the TCRdb copy of this immuneACCESS table, which keeps in-frame sequences only. Checked studies attribute under half of the gap to unresolved V genes and leave the rest unexplained. V and J calls and clone size are as listed in that table; D and trimming were resolved from the DNA. Here the sample has about 350,000 clones; about 88% occur a single time. The ten largest make up about 3.5% of the sample.

With respect to this clone: It lacks a known antigen. No base quality information exists; no much larger clone differs at one position.

What the treatment or condition label conveys for this sample: some 20 received Ad26.COV2.S at low or high dose, single or two shots; several received placebo; per-sample allocation not given. For vaccine and placebo recipients, the sequenced repertoires came from samples collected on day 63 after the first injection. Cohort 1b enrolled about 25 adults aged 18-55 years at a single site in Boston, USA, between 29 July and 7 August 2020. Ad26.COV2.S consisted of a replication-incompetent adenovirus type 26 vector by which a prefusion-stabilized SARS-CoV-2 spike protein from the original Wuhan strain was expressed. V gives up 1 base and J gives up 6 bases, and the segment between their germline ends measures 13 bases. The germline V gene supplies CDR1 SGHRS and CDR2 YFSETQ. The CDR3 covers 15 residues, taking in both the cysteine and the phenylalanine. Of all the DNA, just the CDR3 is kept, 45 bases in frame from base 1.

The rearrangement combines TRBV5-1 with TRBJ2-2; TRBD2 is perhaps the D gene, given 6 matching bases. The source is a person between 18 and 59 years old who received the Ad26.COV2.S COVID-19 vaccine or a placebo. This material consisted of peripheral blood, taken in a trial of Ad26.COV2.S vaccine versus placebo. The CDR3 region reads CASSLPTGEAGELFF. The sequenced DNA is TGCGCCAGCAGCTTGCCCACGGGGGAGGCCGGGGAGCTGTTTTTT.